This T cell receptor beta chain was obtained from a study of CD8 T cell repertoires and HIV-1 epitope variants (dated by TCRdb to the early 2020s). Broadly, across the study: Twenty-five peptides representing autologous and known Gag and Nef epitope variants were each used to stimulate T cells in separate culture wells. Control conditions included a CMV, EBV and flu peptide pool, the Ebola AY9 epitope as negative control, and a no-peptide well. The epitopes tested covered three Gag epitope families plus Nef HW9 and YT9. Using the EasySep Human T Cell Enrichment Kit, T cells were enriched and then co-cultured with an equal number of autologous T cell-negative cells acting as antigen-presenting cells. Cultures ran for 10 to 11 days in IMDM with gentamicin, with half-media changes on days 3 and 7 adding IL-2, IL-7 and IL-15. A 1M T cell aliquot was kept as an uncultured baseline condition, separate from the approximately 87 T cell cultures. A total of more than 75 T cell cultures were run, with each culture condition done in triplicate except for one peptide, which was done in duplicate.

Beyond this particular receptor, the publication reports: The assay could identify only TCR beta chains and pointed to proliferation in response to antigen, not to T cell function or cytokine profile. About five clonotypes recognized the Nef KF9 family and one the HW9 family, with no responses to the TAALDMSHF plasma variant. Eight or nine antigen-specific TCR beta clonotypes were identified, and about 6 of them appeared cross-reactive for autologous or known escape epitope variants.

TCR beta CDR3 regions were sequenced at survey depth on the immunoSEQ platform. The QIAamp DNA micro kit was used to extract genomic DNA from every cultured and uncultured CD8+ T cell population. In the source study's methods: Samples with fewer than 5,000 productive reads were excluded, resulting in the removal of 5 of the 75 HIV peptide-stimulated cultures. Sequences were trimmed to CDR3 by a MANAFEST web app, and nonproductive sequences, CDR3s under 5 amino acids, and sequences not starting with C or ending with F/W were removed. To count as antigen-specific, a clonotype had to be expanded in at least 2 of 3 replicates compared with the no-peptide control at FDR 0.01, and only within one epitope family. In addition, a specific clonotype needed a frequency at least fivefold higher than in wells stimulated with peptides from other epitope families. TCRdb provides this immuneACCESS table in a form limited to in-frame rearrangements. Some clones are lacking; in checked studies, under half of them reflect an unresolved V gene, and why the rest are absent is not known. V and J calls and clone size are as listed in that table; D and trimming were resolved from the DNA. A total of thousands of clones appear in this sample, approximately 70% of them only once. The ten largest clones capture roughly 47% of the sample.

The EasySep Human CD8+ T Cell Enrichment Kit was used on day 10 to isolate CD8+ T cells from every culture. The CDR3 measures 8 amino acids from cysteine to phenylalanine. CDR3 DNA is the only sequence kept; it has 24 bases, read in frame from the first base. CDR1 and CDR2, per the germline V gene, are MNHEY and SVGAGI. Regarding this clone: Which antigen it targets is not known. It has no much larger one-base neighbor in the sample; base qualities were not kept.

Input material: cultured CD8+ T cells derived from PBMCs. The rearrangement combines TRBV6-5 with TRBJ2-1; the D gene is unclear. This clonotype was obtained from a male donor with HIV. The sequence in DNA is TGTGCATGGAATGAGCAGTTCTTC. It translates as CAWNEQFF.